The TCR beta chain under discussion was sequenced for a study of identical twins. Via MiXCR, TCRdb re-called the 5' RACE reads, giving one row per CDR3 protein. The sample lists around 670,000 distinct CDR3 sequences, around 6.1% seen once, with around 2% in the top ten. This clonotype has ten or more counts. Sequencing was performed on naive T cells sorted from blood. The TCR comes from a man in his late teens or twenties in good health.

The CDR3 DNA sequence: TGTGCCGCGTCCACTAGCGGACACAATGAGCAGTTCTTC. Translating it yields CAASTSGHNEQFF. The chain couples TRBV2 to TRBJ2-1, with TRBD2 matching 8 bases. This CDR3 is built from 13 residues. The J segment lost 5 bases and the V segment lost 11 bases, leaving 8 bases of the junction unmatched. The germline gives CDR1 SNHLY, CDR2 FYNNEI.